The rows below give T cell receptor beta chains drawn from one sample of a study of beta chain features in type 1 diabetes. Sequencing was performed with immunoSEQ multiplex PCR; in TCRdb, only in-frame clones are kept and a portion is missing. The table has about 340,000 clones, less than 9.5% seen once; the top ten hold 0.44%. The specimen was central memory CD4+ T cells from blood. Receptors originate from a woman younger than 35 in good health. The CDR3 runs from the conserved cysteine through the conserved F or W. D genes are given only for firm matches. Clone size is stated in some rows and not others, as once, few, many or a class when expanded.

CDR3: CASSVEGSYGYTF
DNA: TGTGCCAGCAGCGTAGAAGGGAGCTATGGCTACACCTTC
size: -
D: -
J: TRBJ1-2
V: TRBV9

CDR3: CASSHGAEAFF
DNA: TGCGCCAGCAGCCATGGCGCTGAAGCTTTCTTT
size: few
D: -
J: TRBJ1-1
V: TRBV4-3

CDR3: CASRLGGEKLFF
DNA: TGTGCCAGCAGACTGGGGGGTGAAAAACTGTTTTTT
size: few
D: -
J: TRBJ1-4
V: TRBV6-1

CDR3: CASSQVQGDYQETQYF
DNA: TGTGCCAGCAGCCAAGTACAGGGGGACTACCAAGAGACCCAGTACTTC
size: -
D: TRBD1
J: TRBJ2-5
V: TRBV14

CDR3: CASSQDPPLLAGLETQYF
DNA: TGCGCCAGCAGCCAAGATCCGCCCTTGTTAGCGGGATTAGAGACCCAGTACTTC
size: few
D: TRBD2
J: TRBJ2-5
V: TRBV4-1

CDR3: CASRFGTSRTYEQYF
DNA: TGTGCCAGCAGATTCGGGACTAGCCGAACCTACGAGCAGTACTTC
size: -
D: TRBD2
J: TRBJ2-7
V: TRBV27

CDR3: CATEPTGTNSGANVLTF
DNA: TGTGCCACGGAACCTACAGGGACCAATTCTGGGGCCAACGTCCTGACTTTC
size: few
D: -
J: TRBJ2-6
V: TRBV10-3

CDR3: CASSVEADQPQHF
DNA: TGTGCCAGCAGTGTCGAAGCCGATCAGCCCCAGCATTTT
size: few
D: -
J: TRBJ1-5
V: TRBV2

CDR3: CASSWREGTYEQYF
DNA: TGTGCCAGCAGTTGGCGGGAGGGGACCTACGAGCAGTACTTC
size: few
D: TRBD2
J: TRBJ2-7
V: TRBV6-1

CDR3: CASSAPGGNTGELFF
DNA: TGTGCCAGTAGTGCCCCAGGGGGAAACACCGGGGAGCTGTTTTTT
size: few
D: TRBD1
J: TRBJ2-2
V: TRBV19

CDR3: CASSPEVRGRDGYTF
DNA: TGTGCCAGCAGCCCGGAGGTTAGGGGGCGCGATGGCTACACCTTC
size: few
D: TRBD1
J: TRBJ1-2
V: TRBV7-2

CDR3: CASSSGQQETQYF
DNA: TGTGCCAGCAGCTCGGGACAGCAAGAGACCCAGTACTTC
size: few
D: TRBD1
J: TRBJ2-5
V: TRBV7-2

CDR3: CATSGTGLTGNQPQHF
DNA: TGTGCCACCTCTGGGACCGGGCTAACTGGCAATCAGCCCCAGCATTTT
size: -
D: -
J: TRBJ1-5
V: TRBV28

CDR3: CASSLGGGPSEQYF
DNA: TGTGCCAGCAGCTTAGGAGGCGGCCCTAGCGAGCAGTACTTC
size: many
D: -
J: TRBJ2-7
V: TRBV7-2

CDR3: CAISTSQGVENIQYF
DNA: TGTGCCATCAGCACGTCACAGGGGGTCGAAAACATTCAGTACTTC
size: many
D: TRBD1
J: TRBJ2-4
V: TRBV10-3

CDR3: CASTYRLNEKLFF
DNA: TGTGCCAGCACTTACAGACTAAATGAAAAACTGTTTTTT
size: few
D: -
J: TRBJ1-4
V: TRBV2

CDR3: CASSLATTDQYF
DNA: TGTGCCAGCAGCTTAGCTACTACCGATCAGTACTTC
size: -
D: -
J: TRBJ2-7
V: TRBV7-8

CDR3: CASSLPRDGTEAFF
DNA: TGTGCCAGCAGCTTACCAAGGGATGGCACTGAAGCTTTCTTT
size: -
D: -
J: TRBJ1-1
V: TRBV7-9

CDR3: CASRTDRSTYEQYF
DNA: TGTGCCAGCAGAACTGACAGGAGCACCTACGAGCAGTACTTC
size: few
D: -
J: TRBJ2-7
V: TRBV5-4

CDR3: CASSSTSGKTYEQYF
DNA: TGTGCCAGCAGTTCGACTAGCGGGAAAACCTACGAGCAGTACTTC
size: few
D: TRBD2
J: TRBJ2-7
V: TRBV27

CDR3: CASSLLTGGGGYGYTF
DNA: TGTGCCAGCAGCCTACTGACAGGGGGCGGCGGCTATGGCTACACCTTC
size: -
D: TRBD1
J: TRBJ1-2
V: TRBV7-2

CDR3: CASSISGIITEAFF
DNA: TGTGCCAGTAGTATCTCAGGTATTATCACTGAAGCTTTCTTT
size: -
D: -
J: TRBJ1-1
V: TRBV19

CDR3: CSSPALNGYTF
DNA: TGCAGCTCCCCGGCCTTAAATGGCTACACCTTC
size: few
D: -
J: TRBJ1-2
V: TRBV20-1

CDR3: CASSYRLAGGVNEQFF
DNA: TGTGCCAGCAGTTACAGACTAGCGGGAGGGGTTAATGAGCAGTTCTTC
size: -
D: TRBD2
J: TRBJ2-1
V: TRBV6-5

CDR3: CASSYERTTQHF
DNA: TGTGCCAGCAGTTACGAAAGGACAACACAGCATTTT
size: few
D: -
J: TRBJ1-5
V: TRBV6-6

CDR3: CAISETGSSNQPQHF
DNA: TGTGCCATCAGTGAGACCGGGTCCAGCAATCAGCCCCAGCATTTT
size: few
D: -
J: TRBJ1-5
V: TRBV10-3

CDR3: CASSYSGMADTQYF
DNA: TGTGCCAGCAGTTACTCGGGGATGGCAGATACGCAGTATTTT
size: -
D: -
J: TRBJ2-3
V: TRBV6-6

CDR3: CSVPPRSGATDTQYF
DNA: TGCAGCGTACCCCCACGATCAGGGGCCACAGATACGCAGTATTTT
size: -
D: -
J: TRBJ2-3
V: TRBV29-1

CDR3: CASSLGFAGGLSEQFF
DNA: TGTGCCAGCAGCTTGGGCTTTGCGGGAGGGCTGAGTGAGCAGTTCTTC
size: few
D: TRBD2
J: TRBJ2-1
V: TRBV5-8

CDR3: CASSVDNWGTSGTYF
DNA: TGTGCCAGCAGCGTAGATAATTGGGGAACTAGCGGCACGTACTTC
size: many
D: TRBD2
J: TRBJ2-5
V: TRBV9

CDR3: CASSRRDYLNEQFF
DNA: TGTGCCAGCAGCCGCCGGGACTACCTAAATGAGCAGTTCTTC
size: -
D: TRBD2
J: TRBJ2-1
V: TRBV5-4

CDR3: CASSPGQGDEQYF
DNA: TGTGCCAGCTCTCCGGGACAGGGGGACGAGCAGTACTTC
size: few
D: TRBD1
J: TRBJ2-7
V: TRBV18

CDR3: CASSEQSQETQYF
DNA: TGTGCCAGCAGTGAACAGTCACAAGAGACCCAGTACTTC
size: many
D: -
J: TRBJ2-5
V: TRBV7-2

CDR3: CASRQIYRDPTGGELFF
DNA: TGCGCCAGCAGACAAATTTACCGGGACCCGACGGGCGGGGAGCTGTTTTTT
size: few
D: -
J: TRBJ2-2
V: TRBV4-3

CDR3: CASSLVRRASEQFF
DNA: TGTGCCAGCAGCTTAGTTCGCAGGGCATCCGAGCAGTTCTTC
size: -
D: -
J: TRBJ2-1
V: TRBV11-2

CDR3: CASSPGQGDTIYF
DNA: TGTGCCAGCAGCCCCGGACAGGGGGACACCATATATTTT
size: few
D: TRBD1
J: TRBJ1-3
V: TRBV6-5

CDR3: CASSLNGNEKLFF
DNA: TGTGCCAGCAGTTTGAACGGAAATGAAAAACTGTTTTTT
size: -
D: -
J: TRBJ1-4
V: TRBV27

CDR3: CASSLWGRVEETQYF
DNA: TGTGCCAGCAGCTTGTGGGGTAGGGTTGAGGAGACCCAGTACTTC
size: few
D: -
J: TRBJ2-5
V: TRBV5-6

CDR3: CASSYDRETDTQYF
DNA: TGTGCCAGCAGTTACGACCGGGAGACAGATACGCAGTATTTT
size: many
D: -
J: TRBJ2-3
V: TRBV6-5

CDR3: CASRGQGLFGELFF
DNA: TGTGCCAGCAGGGGACAGGGCCTATTTGGGGAGCTGTTTTTT
size: few
D: TRBD1
J: TRBJ2-2
V: TRBV27

CDR3: CASRVIEQGTNEKLFF
DNA: TGTGCCAGCAGAGTAATAGAACAGGGAACTAATGAAAAACTGTTTTTT
size: few
D: -
J: TRBJ1-4
V: TRBV28

CDR3: CATSRGMGDRSQETQYF
DNA: TGTGCCACCAGCAGAGGAATGGGAGACAGGAGCCAAGAGACCCAGTACTTC
size: -
D: -
J: TRBJ2-5
V: TRBV15

CDR3: CASSQGSSFPYNEQFF
DNA: TGCGCCAGCAGCCAAGGTTCTAGTTTCCCCTACAATGAGCAGTTCTTC
size: few
D: -
J: TRBJ2-1
V: TRBV4-3

CDR3: CASSQDGSKSYEQYF
DNA: TGCGCCAGCAGCCAAGATGGGAGTAAATCCTACGAGCAGTACTTC
size: few
D: -
J: TRBJ2-7
V: TRBV4-3

CDR3: CAISETGGAGELFF
DNA: TGTGCCATCAGTGAGACCGGGGGCGCCGGGGAGCTGTTTTTT
size: many
D: -
J: TRBJ2-2
V: TRBV10-3

CDR3: CSASYNEQFF
DNA: TGCAGTGCTAGTTACAATGAGCAGTTCTTC
size: few
D: -
J: TRBJ2-1
V: TRBV20-1

CDR3: CASIPGLAHNNEQFF
DNA: TGTGCCAGCATTCCGGGACTAGCCCACAACAATGAGCAGTTCTTC
size: -
D: TRBD2
J: TRBJ2-1
V: TRBV28

CDR3: CASSLEWGSGNEQYF
DNA: TGTGCCAGCAGCTTGGAATGGGGATCGGGAAACGAGCAGTACTTC
size: few
D: -
J: TRBJ2-7
V: TRBV5-4

CDR3: CASSFGQGGYGYTF
DNA: TGTGCCAGCAGCTTCGGACAGGGTGGCTATGGCTACACCTTC
size: few
D: TRBD1
J: TRBJ1-2
V: TRBV5-6

CDR3: CASSPGQGNGYTF
DNA: TGTGCCAGCAGCCCGGGACAGGGTAATGGCTACACCTTC
size: -
D: TRBD1
J: TRBJ1-2
V: TRBV7-9

CDR3: CASSPGDAQGQPQHF
DNA: TGTGCCAGCAGCCCGGGGGACGCACAGGGGCAGCCCCAGCATTTT
size: few
D: TRBD1
J: TRBJ1-5
V: TRBV7-9

CDR3: CASSPRTDKETQYF
DNA: TGTGCCAGCAGCCCCCGGACAGATAAAGAGACCCAGTACTTC
size: many
D: -
J: TRBJ2-5
V: TRBV13